A selection of T cell receptor beta chains follows, all from one sample in a study of T cells in Graves' hyperthyroidism and ophthalmopathy. From the multiplex PCR reads, TCRdb called clonotypes with MiXCR, one entry per CDR3 protein. The sample holds under 350,000 distinct CDR3 sequences; around 25% are singletons and the top ten take around 30%. The sequencing input was blood. These receptor sequences come from a man in his forties or fifties with Graves' hyperthyroidism that later progressed to Graves' ophthalmopathy. CDR3s include the opening cysteine and the closing phenylalanine or tryptophan. The D gene is left open where the match is weak. Only part of the rows carry a size: once, few, many, or a class if the clone is expanded.

d_call clone_size j_call v_call cdr3_aa cdr3_nt
. many TRBJ1-2 TRBV6-2/TRBV6-3 CASSTHYGYTF TGTGCCAGCAGTACACACTATGGCTACACCTTC
TRBD2 . TRBJ2-7 TRBV29-1 CSVDGGTSYEQYF TGCAGCGTTGACGGGGGGACCTCCTACGAGCAGTACTTC
. many TRBJ2-7 TRBV30 CAWSPSSYEQYF TGTGCCTGGAGCCCGAGCTCCTACGAGCAGTACTTC
TRBD2 many TRBJ2-7 TRBV29-1 CSVALGQLAHPYEQYF TGCAGCGTTGCCCTGGGCCAACTAGCGCACCCCTACGAGCAGTACTTC
. many TRBJ2-7 TRBV30 CAWSTGQSSYEQYF TGTGCCTGGAGTACAGGGCAAAGCTCCTACGAGCAGTACTTC
TRBD1 . TRBJ1-6 TRBV12-3/TRBV12-4 CASSGQGISPLHF TGTGCCAGCTCGGGACAGGGGATTTCACCCCTCCACTTT
. many TRBJ1-2 TRBV9 CASSVTSRRDYGYTF TGTGCCAGCAGCGTAACCAGCAGGAGGGACTATGGCTACACCTTC
. many TRBJ1-2 TRBV20-1 CSARSTGDGYTF TGCAGTGCTAGATCAACGGGGGATGGCTACACCTTC
. many TRBJ1-3 TRBV28 CASSLSRRSGNTIYF TGTGCCAGCAGTTTATCTAGGCGCTCTGGAAACACCATATATTTT
. many TRBJ1-1 TRBV2 CASTRGGNTEAFF TGTGCCAGCACCCGGGGGGGAAACACTGAAGCTTTCTTT
TRBD2 . TRBJ2-2 TRBV3-1 CASSQGIPGLAGPGELFF TGTGCCAGCAGCCAAGGCATCCCGGGACTAGCGGGACCCGGGGAGCTGTTTTTT
TRBD1 many TRBJ1-1 TRBV14 CASSQEDRGYLNTEAFF TGTGCCAGCAGCCAAGAGGACAGGGGGTATCTGAACACTGAAGCTTTCTTT
TRBD2 many TRBJ2-5 TRBV3-1 CASSPGLAGSRGQETQYF TGTGCCAGCAGCCCGGGACTAGCGGGATCTCGTGGCCAGGAGACCCAGTACTTC
TRBD1 many TRBJ2-7 TRBV29-1 CSVATGGNDEQYF TGCAGCGTGGCAACAGGGGGCAACGACGAGCAGTACTTC
. many TRBJ1-1 TRBV29-1 CSVRYRRTEAFF TGCAGCGTAAGGTATCGCCGCACTGAAGCTTTCTTT
. many TRBJ2-6 TRBV5-1 CASSLVASGANVLTF TGCGCCAGCAGCTTGGTCGCCTCCGGGGCCAACGTCCTGACTTTC
TRBD1 . TRBJ1-5 TRBV12-3/TRBV12-4 CASSLRDSVNQPQHF TGTGCCAGCAGTCTCCGGGACAGTGTGAATCAGCCCCAGCATTTT
TRBD1 many TRBJ2-2 TRBV15 CATSEDRGRTGELFF TGTGCCACCAGCGAGGACAGGGGGCGCACCGGGGAGCTGTTTTTT
TRBD1 many TRBJ1-5 TRBV12-3/TRBV12-4 CASRRGTGEYSNQPQHF TGTGCCAGCCGCCGCGGGACAGGGGAATATAGCAATCAGCCCCAGCATTTT
TRBD1 . TRBJ1-3 TRBV6-1 CASIDPTGTRSIYF TGTGCCAGCATTGATCCGACAGGGACTCGCTCCATATATTTT
. many TRBJ1-1 TRBV12-3/TRBV12-4 CASSLLEGNTEAFF TGTGCCAGCAGTTTATTGGAGGGTAACACTGAAGCTTTCTTT
. many TRBJ2-5 TRBV13 CASSRPSVETQYF TGTGCCAGCAGCCGCCCTTCCGTGGAGACCCAGTACTTC
. many TRBJ2-7 TRBV20-1 CSLGPTSSYEQYF TGCAGTTTGGGACCTACTAGCTCCTACGAGCAGTACTTC
. many TRBJ1-3 TRBV25-1 CASSVHGGNTIYF TGTGCCAGCAGTGTACATGGCGGAAACACCATATATTTT
. many TRBJ2-7 TRBV2 CASTPGYEQYF TGTGCCAGCACCCCTGGCTACGAGCAGTACTTC
. many TRBJ1-5 TRBV11-2 CASSLERFLSNQPQHF TGTGCCAGCAGCTTAGAAAGGTTCCTCAGCAATCAGCCCCAGCATTTT
. few TRBJ2-7 TRBV6-5 CASSYGSASYEQYF TGTGCCAGCAGTTACGGGAGTGCGTCCTACGAGCAGTACTTC
TRBD1 many TRBJ1-1 TRBV27 CASRAGTGGSNTEAFF TGTGCCAGCCGGGCCGGGACAGGGGGTAGTAACACTGAAGCTTTCTTT
. many TRBJ1-1 TRBV5-1 CASSLSTLNTEAFF TGCGCCAGCAGCTTGTCGACACTAAACACTGAAGCTTTCTTT
TRBD2 many TRBJ2-4 TRBV20-1 CSARPLAGGGKDKNIQYF TGCAGTGCTCGCCCTCTAGCGGGAGGTGGTAAGGACAAAAACATTCAGTACTTC
TRBD1 few TRBJ2-7 TRBV6-2/TRBV6-3 CASSYSSRDRRGYEQYF TGTGCCAGCAGTTACTCTTCTCGGGACAGGAGGGGGTACGAGCAGTACTTC
. many TRBJ1-1 TRBV19 CASSEAGVNTEAFF TGTGCCAGTAGTGAGGCAGGGGTGAACACTGAAGCTTTCTTT
TRBD1 . TRBJ2-5 TRBV10-3 CAVSKDRDQETQYF TGTGCCGTTTCTAAGGACAGGGATCAAGAGACCCAGTACTTC
. few TRBJ2-7 TRBV5-1 CASGSNTGPPYEQYF TGCGCCAGCGGCTCCAATACGGGACCGCCCTACGAGCAGTACTTC
TRBD2 few TRBJ2-2 TRBV20-1 CSARASGRSGELFF TGCAGTGCGCGTGCTAGCGGGAGGTCCGGGGAGCTGTTTTTT
. many TRBJ1-1 TRBV11-1 CASSLVPPVDGNTEAFF TGTGCCAGCAGCTTAGTCCCCCCTGTGGACGGTAACACTGAAGCTTTCTTT
TRBD1 many TRBJ1-2 TRBV15 CATGRRDRGRSYGYTF TGTGCCACGGGGAGAAGAGACAGGGGCCGCTCCTATGGCTACACCTTC
. many TRBJ1-1 TRBV2 CASTWGGVGGEAFF TGTGCCAGCACTTGGGGGGGGGTGGGCGGTGAAGCTTTCTTT
TRBD2 once TRBJ2-7 TRBV12-3/TRBV12-4 CASSFSGVAGEQYF TGTGCCAGCAGTTTTTCGGGAGTAGCGGGGGAGCAGTACTTC
TRBD1 many TRBJ1-2 TRBV28 CASSSGQGRGYTF TGTGCCAGCAGTTCTGGACAGGGGAGAGGCTACACCTTC
. many TRBJ2-7 TRBV9 CASSVLGGAGPYEQYF TGTGCCAGCAGCGTCTTGGGCGGAGCCGGCCCCTACGAGCAGTACTTC
. many TRBJ1-3 TRBV11-2 CASSLVAGGSGNTIYF TGTGCCAGCAGCTTAGTTGCGGGTGGCTCTGGAAACACCATATATTTT
TRBD2 many TRBJ2-2 TRBV7-8 CASSPRVASGNTGELFF TGTGCCAGCAGCCCGAGGGTGGCTAGCGGGAACACCGGGGAGCTGTTTTTT
. many TRBJ1-5 TRBV28 CASRWQGNQPQHF TGTGCCAGCAGGTGGCAGGGCAATCAGCCCCAGCATTTT
. many TRBJ2-5 TRBV18 CASSPPTSQETQYF TGTGCCAGCTCACCACCGACTTCCCAAGAGACCCAGTACTTC
. many TRBJ1-3 TRBV3-1 CASSQELARGNTIYF TGTGCCAGCAGCCAAGAGCTGGCGCGAGGAAACACCATATATTTT
. many TRBJ1-2 TRBV18 CASSPMAASDGYTF TGTGCCAGCTCACCAATGGCAGCTAGTGATGGCTACACCTTC
. many TRBJ2-7 TRBV6-1 CASKGWAYPDHYF TGTGCCAGCAAAGGGTGGGCCTATCCGGATCATTACTTC
. . TRBJ2-5 TRBV2 CASTRQGGETQYF TGTGCCAGCACTCGCCAGGGGGGAGAGACCCAGTACTTC
. many TRBJ2-7 TRBV7-9 CASSSPTLGSYEQYF TGTGCCAGCAGCTCCCCCACACTGGGATCCTACGAGCAGTACTTC
TRBD1 many TRBJ1-2 TRBV19 CASKTRPGQNYGYTF TGTGCCAGTAAAACCCGACCGGGACAGAACTATGGCTACACCTTC